Listed below are T cell receptor beta chains from one sample, sequenced in a study of blood T cell repertoires in COVID-19. Using immunoSEQ multiplex PCR, the repertoire was profiled, and TCRdb retains in-frame clones only, with some absent. The sample holds a few hundred thousand clones, around nine tenths seen once. Sequencing was done on a sample of PBMCs or T cells enriched from blood (not recorded which). These receptors all stem from a woman in her 50s who had been exposed to COVID-19. The CDR3 runs from the conserved cysteine through the conserved F or W.

v_call	j_call	cdr3_aa
TRBV4-1	TRBJ2-2	CASSLITGELFF
TRBV2	TRBJ1-2	CASRIGTMGNYGYTF
TRBV27	TRBJ2-5	CASSFGAGRETQYF
TRBV27	TRBJ2-1	CASVGRGRKYNEQFF
TRBV4-1	TRBJ2-2	CASSQFGGLNTGELFF
TRBV5-4	TRBJ1-2	CASSLVSDYGYTF
TRBV19	TRBJ2-7	CASSLTSGHSYEQYF
TRBV19	TRBJ2-7	CASSQYRQGSDEQYF
TRBV18	TRBJ1-1	CASGGGTEAFF
TRBV18	TRBJ2-1	CASSPERGGYNEQFF
TRBV14	TRBJ1-3	CASSQDLPGNTIYF
TRBV3-1/TRBV3-2	TRBJ1-3	CASSQDQGNTIYF
TRBV5-4	TRBJ1-2	CASSRDSLYGYTF
TRBV5-1	TRBJ2-7	CASSGGGSSYEQYF